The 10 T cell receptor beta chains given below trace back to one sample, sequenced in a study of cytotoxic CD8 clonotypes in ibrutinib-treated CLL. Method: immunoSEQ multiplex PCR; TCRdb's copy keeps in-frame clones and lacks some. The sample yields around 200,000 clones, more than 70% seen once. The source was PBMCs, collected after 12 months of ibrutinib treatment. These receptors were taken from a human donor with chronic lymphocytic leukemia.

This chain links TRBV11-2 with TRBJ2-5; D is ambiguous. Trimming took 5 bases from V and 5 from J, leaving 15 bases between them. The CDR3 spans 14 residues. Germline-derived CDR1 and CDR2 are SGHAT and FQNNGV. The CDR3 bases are TGTGCCAGCAGCCAGACCCAAGGGCAGGAGACCCAGTACTTC. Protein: CASSQTQGQETQYF.

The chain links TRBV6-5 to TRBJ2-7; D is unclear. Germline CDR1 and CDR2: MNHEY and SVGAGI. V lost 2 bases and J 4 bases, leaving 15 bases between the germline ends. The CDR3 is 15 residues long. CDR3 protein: CASSYGFSQPYEQYF. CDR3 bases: TGTGCCAGCAGTTACGGGTTTTCCCAGCCTTACGAGCAGTACTTC.

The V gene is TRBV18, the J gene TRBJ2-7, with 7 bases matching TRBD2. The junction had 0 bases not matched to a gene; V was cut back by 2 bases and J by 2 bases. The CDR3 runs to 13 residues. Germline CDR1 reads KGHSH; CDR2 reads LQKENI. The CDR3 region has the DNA TGTGCCAGCTCACCAGCGGGGGCCTACGAGCAGTACTTC. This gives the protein CASSPAGAYEQYF. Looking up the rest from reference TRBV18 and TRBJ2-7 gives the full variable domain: NAGVMQNPRHLVRRRGQEARLRCSPMKGHSHVYWYRQLPEEGLKFMVYLQKENIIDESGMPKERFSAEFPKEGPSILRIQQVVRGDSAAYFCASSPAGAYEQYFGPGTRLTVT.

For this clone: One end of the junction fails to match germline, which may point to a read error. The CDR3 nucleotides read TGCGCCTCCGTCTCCTCGGGAGAATCCTACAATGAGCAGTTCTTC. It specifies CASVSSGESYNEQFF. The rearrangement uses TRBV28 and TRBJ2-1; D is perhaps TRBD2 (6 bases). The length of the CDR3 is 15 residues. From germline, CDR1 is MDHEN and CDR2 SYDVKM.

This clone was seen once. This CDR3 reads CASSLKRLTDSNTEAFF. DNA of the CDR3: TGCGCCAGCAGCTTGAAACGGCTCACTGACTCGAACACTGAAGCTTTCTTT. J is TRBJ1-1 and V is TRBV5-1; no firm D call. This CDR3 spans 17 amino acids. The ends were cut back, 1 base at V and 1 base at J, with 17 bases in the middle. Germline lookup yields CDR1 SGHRS and CDR2 YFSETQ.

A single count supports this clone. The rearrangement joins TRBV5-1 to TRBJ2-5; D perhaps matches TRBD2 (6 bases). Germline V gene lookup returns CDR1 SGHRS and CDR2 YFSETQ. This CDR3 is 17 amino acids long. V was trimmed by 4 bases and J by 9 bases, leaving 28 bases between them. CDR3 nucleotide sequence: TGCGCCAGCAGCCCCTATAGCGAATCCGGGGGTCGGGAGTCCCAGTACTTC. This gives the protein CASSPYSESGGRESQYF.

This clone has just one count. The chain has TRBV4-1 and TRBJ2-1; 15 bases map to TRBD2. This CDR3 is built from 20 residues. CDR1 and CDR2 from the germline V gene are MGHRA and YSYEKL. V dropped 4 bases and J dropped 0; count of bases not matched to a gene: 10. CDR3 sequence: CASSRGTSGGPTSSYNEQFF. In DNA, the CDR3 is TGCGCCAGCAGCCGAGGGACTAGCGGGGGGCCCACGAGCTCCTACAATGAGCAGTTCTTC.

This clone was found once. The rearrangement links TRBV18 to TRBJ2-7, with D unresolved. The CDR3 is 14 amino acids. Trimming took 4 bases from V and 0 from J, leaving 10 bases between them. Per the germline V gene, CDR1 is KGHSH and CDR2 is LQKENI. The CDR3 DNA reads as TGTGCCAGCTCACAGCCCGGTCACTCCTACGAGCAGTACTTC. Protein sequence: CASSQPGHSYEQYF. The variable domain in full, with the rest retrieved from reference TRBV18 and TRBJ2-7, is NAGVMQNPRHLVRRRGQEARLRCSPMKGHSHVYWYRQLPEEGLKFMVYLQKENIIDESGMPKERFSAEFPKEGPSILRIQQVVRGDSAAYFCASSQPGHSYEQYFGPGTRLTVT.

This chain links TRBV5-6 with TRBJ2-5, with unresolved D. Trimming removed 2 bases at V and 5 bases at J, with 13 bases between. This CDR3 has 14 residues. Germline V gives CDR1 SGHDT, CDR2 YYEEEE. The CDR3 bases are TGTGCCAGCAGCTTCGGCTGGGTTGGGGAGACCCAGTACTTC. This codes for CASSFGWVGETQYF.

CDR3 sequence (DNA): TGTGCCAGCCGGCGGGGTCTAAGCTCCTACGAGCAGTACTTC. Amino acid sequence: CASRRGLSSYEQYF. The chain employs TRBV19 and TRBJ2-7, with D maybe TRBD2 (6 bases). The CDR3 runs to 14 residues. V was trimmed by 9 bases and J by 0 bases, leaving 15 bases between them. Germline-derived CDR1 and CDR2 are LNHDA and SQIVND (reference sequence).